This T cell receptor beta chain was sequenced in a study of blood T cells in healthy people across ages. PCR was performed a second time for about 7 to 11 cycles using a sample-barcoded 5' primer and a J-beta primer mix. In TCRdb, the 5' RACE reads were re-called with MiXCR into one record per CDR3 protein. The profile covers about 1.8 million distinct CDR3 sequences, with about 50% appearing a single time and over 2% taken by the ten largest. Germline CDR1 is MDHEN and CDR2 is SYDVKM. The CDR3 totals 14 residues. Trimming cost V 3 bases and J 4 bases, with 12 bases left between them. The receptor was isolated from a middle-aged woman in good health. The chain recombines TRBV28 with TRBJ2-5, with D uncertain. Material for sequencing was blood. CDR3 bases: TGTGCCAGCAGTTTTCCCTACTGGGGAGAGACCCAGTACTTC. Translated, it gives CASSFPYWGETQYF. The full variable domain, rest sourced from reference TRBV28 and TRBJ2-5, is DVKVTQSSRYLVKRTGEKVFLECVQDMDHENMFWYRQDPGLGLRLIYFSYDVKMKEKGDIPEGYSVSREKKERFSLILESASTNQTSMYLCASSFPYWGETQYFGPGTRLLVL.